This T cell receptor (beta chain) was recorded in a study of blood T cell repertoires in COVID-19. Sequencing was performed with immunoSEQ multiplex PCR; in TCRdb, only in-frame clones are kept and a portion is missing. This table has just over 90,000 clones, approximately 86% appearing once. V was pared by 6 bases and J by 0 bases, with 5 bases of the junction left unmatched. The CDR3 has 14 amino acids. Germline CDR1 SNHLY, CDR2 FYNNEI. This TCR was recovered from a woman aged 80 or older with acute or convalescent COVID-19. Sequences were obtained from peripheral blood. The V call is TRBV2, the J call TRBJ2-7; the match to TRBD1 covers 7 bases. CDR3 in DNA: TGTGCCAGCAGCGAGGACAGGCTCTCCTACGAGCAGTACTTC. This sequence encodes CASSEDRLSYEQYF.